Below, 28 T cell receptor beta chains from the same sample are listed, as sequenced in a study of blood T cell repertoires in COVID-19. Method: immunoSEQ multiplex PCR; TCRdb's copy keeps in-frame clones and lacks some. This sample has about 190,000 clones, with roughly 80% found just once. The sequencing input was peripheral blood. These receptors came from a human donor in a cohort sampled during active COVID-19.

The chain employs TRBV7-3 and TRBJ2-7; maybe TRBD1 (5 bases). The CDR3 consists of 12 residues. Germline V gene data show CDR1 as SGHTA and CDR2 as FQGTGA. V lost 5 bases and J lost 3, with 8 bases in between. CDR3 in DNA: TGTGCCAGCAGCCGGACAAGCTACGAGCAGTACGTC. It yields the protein CASSRTSYEQYV.

This chain links TRBV9 with TRBJ1-3, with 7 bases identical to TRBD1. Germline CDR1 reads SGDLS; CDR2 reads YYNGEE. V lost 3 bases to trimming and J lost 1 base; unmatched junction nucleotides: 10. This CDR3 is 17 amino acids long. CDR3 protein: CASSAHLSTGSGNTIYF. DNA of the CDR3: TGTGCCAGCAGCGCCCACCTATCGACAGGGTCTGGAAACACCATATATTTT.

The genes are TRBV28 and TRBJ2-7; D is perhaps TRBD1 (6 bases). Looked up from germline, CDR1 is MDHEN and CDR2 is SYDVKM. The V gene lost 2 bases and the J gene lost 3 bases, with 17 bases spanning the gap. CDR3 length: 16 amino acids. The CDR3 region has the DNA TGTGCCAGCAGTTTAGGGGGACACTTCTCCGGCTACGAGCAGTACTTC. Amino acids: CASSLGGHFSGYEQYF.

V usage is TRBV9 and J usage is TRBJ2-2; D may be TRBD1 (6 bases). The CDR3 covers 15 residues. V dropped 3 bases and J dropped 6 bases, with 15 bases sitting between them. In germline, CDR1 is SGDLS, CDR2 YYNGEE. CDR3 region: CASSDRESGAGELFF. The CDR3 DNA reads TGTGCCAGCAGCGACAGGGAAAGTGGCGCCGGGGAGCTGTTTTTT.

The chain couples TRBV10-3 to TRBJ2-3; possibly TRBD2 for D (6 bases). Trimming took 5 bases from V and 6 from J, leaving 21 bases between them. This CDR3 is 16 amino acids long. The germline V gene has CDR1 ENHRY and CDR2 SYGVKD. The CDR3 DNA reads as TGTGCCATCAGTCCTTCCCGGGGCGGGGTGGTGGATACGCAGTATTTT. Its translation is CAISPSRGGVVDTQYF.

V usage is TRBV5-1 and J usage is TRBJ1-1; perhaps TRBD1 as D (5 bases). CDR1 SGHRS and CDR2 YFSETQ come from the germline V gene. V was trimmed by 5 bases and J by 10 bases, leaving 15 bases between them. The CDR3 length is 12 residues. The CDR3 reads CASRGSGLGAFF. DNA of the CDR3: TGCGCCAGCAGAGGGTCAGGGCTGGGAGCTTTCTTT.

About this clone itself: Other nucleotide sequences from this sample produce the same CDR3. The chain joins TRBV4-2 to TRBJ2-7; TRBD1 matches 8 bases. The CDR3 runs 14 residues. The V gene end was trimmed by 6 bases and the J gene end by 4 bases; junction bases not matched to a gene: 8. Germline CDR1 and CDR2: LGHNA and YNFKEQ. The CDR3 loop is CASSRSGGGYEQYF. The CDR3 nucleotides read TGTGCCAGCAGTCGTTCAGGGGGCGGTTACGAGCAGTACTTC.

This clone has more than one count but fewer than ten. In DNA form, the CDR3 reads TGTGCCTCCAACAACGGGAATTTGAACACTGAAGCTTTCTTT. This codes for CASNNGNLNTEAFF. The chain carries TRBV10-3 and TRBJ1-1, with no clear D. CDR3 length equals 14 residues. Germline CDR1 is ENHRY and CDR2 is SYGVKD. V was cut by 11 bases and J by 0 bases, with 16 bases left in between.

The J gene is TRBJ2-7, the V gene TRBV28; 7 bases fit TRBD1. CDR1 and CDR2 (germline): MDHEN, SYDVKM. Trimming cost V 2 bases and J 5 bases; bases outside gene matches: 6. The CDR3 has 14 residues. The CDR3, as DNA: TGTGCCAGCAGTTTAAGGGTCAGGGGGAACGAGCAGTACTTC. Its translation: CASSLRVRGNEQYF.

The V and J genes are TRBV18 and TRBJ2-7; 9 bases agree with TRBD2. Germline values: CDR1 KGHSH, CDR2 LQKENI. Trimming removed 2 bases from V and 3 bases from J; junction bases left unmatched: 8. The CDR3 consists of 16 residues. The DNA for the CDR3 is TGTGCCAGCTCACCAATCCGGACTAGCGCGAACTACGAGCAGTACTTC. It encodes CASSPIRTSANYEQYF.

The gene calls are TRBV5-8 and TRBJ1-4; D not certain. Germline V gene data show CDR1 as SGHTS and CDR2 as YDEGEE. V was trimmed by 2 bases and J by 5 bases, leaving 10 bases between them. The CDR3 length is 14 residues. The CDR3 loop is CASSLLQTNEKLFF. The CDR3 bases are TGTGCCAGCAGCTTATTACAGACCAATGAAAAACTGTTTTTT.

The chain is built from TRBV3-1 (or the pseudogene TRBV3-2) and TRBJ2-4; weak D call: TRBD2 (6 bases). V lost 6 bases and J lost 7, with 16 bases in between. Per the germline V gene, CDR1 is LGHDT and CDR2 is YNNKEL (reference sequence). The CDR3 runs to 14 residues. DNA for the CDR3: TGTGCCAGCAGAACGGCGGGGTTGGGGAACATTCAGTACTTC. It yields the protein CASRTAGLGNIQYF.

The gene calls are TRBV6-5 and TRBJ1-4, with a tentative D call TRBD1 (6 bases). The CDR3 extends over 15 amino acids. V dropped 0 bases and J dropped 7 bases, with 12 bases sitting between them. Germline CDR1 reads MNHEY; CDR2 reads SVGAGI. Here the CDR3 DNA reads TGTGCCAGCAGTTACTCGCAGGGGCAAGGTGAAAAACTGTTTTTT. Translated, it gives CASSYSQGQGEKLFF.

V usage is TRBV28 and J usage is TRBJ1-4, with TRBD1 as a possible D gene (5 bases). Germline V gene data show CDR1 as MDHEN and CDR2 as SYDVKM. V was shortened by 2 bases and J by 7 bases, with 11 bases between the two germline ends. The length of the CDR3 is 14 residues. The CDR3 region has the DNA TGTGCCAGCAGTTTAAACGGGGGAGGTGAAAAACTGTTTTTT. Translated, it gives CASSLNGGGEKLFF.

This clone was seen a few times. V and J are TRBV6-4 and TRBJ1-1; tentative D call: TRBD1 (5 bases). Germline V CDR1 and CDR2: MRHNA, SNTAGT. Trimming stripped 6 bases from V and 5 bases from J, with 13 bases between. The CDR3 covers 13 residues. The CDR3 sequence: CASRRTPATEAFF. CDR3 nucleotides: TGTGCCAGCAGACGGACACCAGCGACTGAAGCTTTCTTT.

The J gene is TRBJ1-5, the V gene TRBV27, with a weak D call TRBD1 (5 bases). CDR3 size: 15 residues. Trimming cost V 1 base and J 0 bases, with 7 bases left between them. In germline, CDR1 is MNHEY, CDR2 SMNVEV (reference sequence). In DNA form, the CDR3 reads TGTGCCAGCAGTTTATGGGGGGATAGCAATCAGCCCCAGCATTTT. As protein: CASSLWGDSNQPQHF.

This clone was seen only once. V usage is TRBV7-8 and J usage is TRBJ1-2; possibly TRBD1 for D (6 bases). The CDR3 totals 14 residues. V lost 1 base and J lost 8, with 14 bases in between. The germline CDR1 and CDR2 sequences are SGHVS and FQNEAQ. The CDR3 reads CASSLVGGERGYTF. The CDR3, as DNA: TGTGCCAGCAGCTTAGTAGGGGGGGAGAGAGGCTACACCTTC.

The chain couples TRBV5-1 to TRBJ1-1; 7 nucleotides line up with TRBD1. The CDR3 contains 13 residues. In germline, CDR1 is SGHRS, CDR2 YFSETQ. J lost 8 bases, V lost 0 bases, and 4 bases had no gene match. CDR3: CASSLVGQQEAFF. In DNA form, the CDR3 reads TGCGCCAGCAGCTTGGTGGGACAGCAAGAAGCTTTCTTT.

The chain is built from TRBV5-1 and TRBJ2-5; 14 positions agree with TRBD2. Looked up from germline, CDR1 is SGHRS and CDR2 is YFSETQ. CDR3 size: 16 residues. The trim removed 4 bases at V and 5 bases at J, leaving 7 bases unmatched. CDR3 protein: CASSLGTSGSRETQYF. The CDR3 region has the DNA TGCGCCAGCAGCCTCGGGACTAGCGGGAGCAGGGAGACCCAGTACTTC. Supplemented by reference TRBV5-1 and TRBJ2-5, the full variable domain reads KAGVTQTPRYLIKTRGQQVTLSCSPISGHRSVSWYQQTPGQGLQFLFEYFSETQRNKGNFPGRFSGRQFSNSRSEMNVSTLELGDSALYLCASSLGTSGSRETQYFGPGTRLLVL.

The chain recombines TRBV18 with TRBJ2-2; no definite D call. The germline V gene has CDR1 KGHSH and CDR2 LQKENI. This CDR3 comprises 15 residues. V lost 0 bases and J 7 bases, leaving 12 bases between the germline ends. This CDR3 is CASSPPYSRNGELFF. CDR3 coding DNA: TGTGCCAGCTCACCACCTTACAGCCGCAACGGGGAGCTGTTTTTT. The variable domain in full, completed from reference TRBV18 and TRBJ2-2, reads NAGVMQNPRHLVRRRGQEARLRCSPMKGHSHVYWYRQLPEEGLKFMVYLQKENIIDESGMPKERFSAEFPKEGPSILRIQQVVRGDSAAYFCASSPPYSRNGELFFGEGSRLTVL.

The chain uses TRBV12-3 or TRBV12-4 and TRBJ2-7; D possibly corresponds to TRBD2 (5 bases). The CDR3 has 13 amino acids. Between the trimmed V and J ends, which lost 3 bases and 3 bases, there was a span of 9 bases. CDR3 sequence (DNA): TGTGCCAGCAGTTTCGGGATTAACTACGAGCAGTACTTC. It codes for CASSFGINYEQYF.

This chain connects TRBV10-3 to TRBJ2-1; TRBD2 is a possible D gene (6 bases). The ends were cut back, 10 bases at V and 4 bases at J, with 17 bases in the middle. The CDR3 covers 14 residues. From germline, CDR1 is ENHRY and CDR2 SYGVKD. The CDR3 region has the DNA TGTGCCACCCTCCGCCGGGCGGGATACAATGAGCAGTTCTTC. Amino acid sequence: CATLRRAGYNEQFF.

This sequence joins TRBV2 and TRBJ1-2, with D hard to call. Germline V lookup: CDR1 SNHLY, CDR2 FYNNEI. CDR3 size: 13 residues. Trimming shortened V by 4 bases and J by 8 bases, and 14 bases separated the two germline ends. CDR3 nucleotide sequence: TGTGCCAGCAGTGTTTCGGGATCCGGGGGCTACACCTTC. This encodes CASSVSGSGGYTF. Full variable domain (missing parts from reference TRBV2 and TRBJ1-2): EPEVTQTPSHQVTQMGQEVILRCVPISNHLYFYWYRQILGQKVEFLVSFYNNEISEKSEIFDDQFSVERPDGSNFTLKIRSTKLEDSAMYFCASSVSGSGGYTFGSGTRLTVV.

This clone showed up just a few times. J is TRBJ1-1 and V is TRBV5-5; D is undetermined. CDR3 size: 12 residues. Trimming took off 4 bases at V and 8 bases at J, with 12 bases between the two ends. Germline V gene lookup returns CDR1 SGHKS and CDR2 YYEKEE (reference sequence). Written as DNA, the CDR3 is TGTGCCAGCAGCCATGAACCAGAAGAAGCTTTCTTT. It codes for CASSHEPEEAFF. The whole variable domain, remainder taken from reference TRBV5-5 and TRBJ1-1, is DAGVTQSPTHLIKTRGQQVTLRCSPISGHKSVSWYQQVLGQGPQFIFQYYEKEERGRGNFPDRFSARQFPNYSSELNVNALLLGDSALYLCASSHEPEEAFFGQGTRLTVV.

This clone has just one count. V usage is TRBV10-1 and J usage is TRBJ2-1, with no clear D. V gave up 1 base and J gave up 1 base, with 14 bases separating them. This CDR3 has 17 residues. Germline CDR1 WNHNN, CDR2 SYGVQD (reference sequence). In nucleotides, the CDR3 is TGCGCCAGCAGTGAGTACGGAGTTACCAATTCCTACAATGAGCAGTTCTTC. Protein: CASSEYGVTNSYNEQFF.

This clone showed up many times. The chain joins TRBV5-5 to TRBJ2-6, with D unclear. This CDR3 has 15 residues. From germline, CDR1 is SGHKS and CDR2 YYEKEE (reference sequence). Trimming stripped 0 bases from V and 0 bases from J, with 4 bases between. This chain's CDR3 is CASSLDSSGANVLTF. Here the CDR3 DNA reads TGTGCCAGCAGCTTGGACAGCTCTGGGGCCAACGTCCTGACTTTC.

The V and J genes are TRBV3-1 (or the pseudogene TRBV3-2) and TRBJ1-1; D may be TRBD1 (6 bases). The CDR3 consists of 15 residues. V was trimmed by 4 bases and J by 6 bases, leaving 18 bases between them. Germline V gene lookup returns CDR1 LGHDT and CDR2 YNNKEL (reference sequence). CDR3 coding DNA: TGTGCCAGCAGCCGACCACACACCAGGGGAGCTGAAGCTTTCTTT. Protein: CASSRPHTRGAEAFF.

The gene calls are TRBV7-6 and TRBJ2-5, with TRBD1 identical over 7 bases. CDR1 is SGHVS, CDR2 FNYEAQ, per germline. The V and J ends lost 6 bases and 5 bases, in that order; junction bases with no gene match: 9. The CDR3 extends over 14 amino acids. CDR3 nucleotide sequence: TGTGCCAGCAGTGCAGGGGGTTGGTCGGAGACCCAGTACTTC. Protein sequence: CASSAGGWSETQYF.